This T cell receptor (beta chain) emerged from a study of T cell changes during pregnancy in multiple sclerosis. Trimming took 5 bases from V and 2 from J; bases not matched to a gene: 3. Looked up from germline, CDR1 is WNHNN and CDR2 is SYGVQD (reference sequence). CDR3 size: 14 residues. Repertoires were generated with immunoSEQ multiplex PCR, while TCRdb's copy carries only in-frame clones and drops some. Of about 38,000 clones in the sample, 94% were seen once. The sequence was collected from a female donor with multiple sclerosis, enrolled in a pregnancy study. This rearrangement joins TRBV10-1 to TRBJ2-3, with TRBD1 identical over 8 bases. The specimen was CD4+ T cells from peripheral blood mononuclear cells, collected in the second trimester of pregnancy. DNA for the CDR3: TGCGCCAGCAGTAGACAGGGGCCCACAGATACGCAGTATTTT. Translating gives CASSRQGPTDTQYF.